This T cell receptor beta chain was observed in a study of blood T cell repertoires in COVID-19. As for the study in general: The origin of the acute and convalescent COVID-19 samples was the United States, Italy and Spain.

Study processing details: It was from reference gene primer amplification that nucleated cell counts were estimated. The data were produced by immunoSEQ multiplex PCR, yet TCRdb's version contains in-frame clones alone and is incomplete. V, J and clone size are those of that table, while D and trimming were read from the DNA. The data show 200,000 to 250,000 clones, roughly 78% seen once. The CDR3 is made up of 15 amino acids. Trimming cost V 5 bases and J 7 bases, with 18 bases left between them. From germline, CDR1 is MRHNA and CDR2 SNTAGT. Sequencing input: peripheral blood. This receptor was taken from a woman aged 40 to 50 with acute or convalescent COVID-19. The chain links TRBV6-4 to TRBJ2-1; D is perhaps TRBD2 (5 bases). CDR3 protein: CASSPDSGSANEQFF. The CDR3 nucleotides are TGTGCCAGCAGTCCAGACTCGGGAAGTGCGAATGAGCAGTTCTTC.